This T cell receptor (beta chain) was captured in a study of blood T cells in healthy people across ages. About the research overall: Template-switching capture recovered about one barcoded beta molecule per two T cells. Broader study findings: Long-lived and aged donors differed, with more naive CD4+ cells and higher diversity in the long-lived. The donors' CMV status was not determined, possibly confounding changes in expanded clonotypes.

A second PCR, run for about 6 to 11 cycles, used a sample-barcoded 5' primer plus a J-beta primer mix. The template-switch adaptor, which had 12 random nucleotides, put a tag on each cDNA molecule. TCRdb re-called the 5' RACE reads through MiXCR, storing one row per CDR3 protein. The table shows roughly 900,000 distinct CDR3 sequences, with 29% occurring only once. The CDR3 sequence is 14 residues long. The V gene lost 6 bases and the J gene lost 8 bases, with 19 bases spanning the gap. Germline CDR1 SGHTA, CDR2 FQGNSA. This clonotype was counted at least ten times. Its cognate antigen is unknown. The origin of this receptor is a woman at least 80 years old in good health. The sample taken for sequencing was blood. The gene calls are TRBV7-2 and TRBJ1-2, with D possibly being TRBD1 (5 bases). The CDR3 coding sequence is TGTGCCAGCAGTTCAATCAGGGTGCTGGGCGGCTACACCTTC. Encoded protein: CASSSIRVLGGYTF.